This paragraph reports one TCR beta chain. Its cognate antigen is unknown. PCR amplification relied on 60 Vbeta primers (plus 13 Jbeta primers). Profiled with immunoSEQ multiplex PCR; TCRdb holds only in-frame clones, not every one. Its table records 80,000 to 95,000 clones. CDR3 length: 18 amino acids. Trimming pared 6 bases from V and 3 bases from J, leaving 23 bases between. Per the germline V gene, CDR1 is MNHEY and CDR2 is SMNVEV (reference sequence). The entry originates in a study of cytomegalovirus exposure and HLA in healthy donors. Findings of the study overall: Across donors, sequencing depth was assumed by presence/absence analyses to be roughly uniform. A missense DCLRE1C variant was associated with V- and J-gene trimming of TCR beta chains in a later analysis, and an independent cohort replicated the association.

V is TRBV27 and J is TRBJ1-4; a weak D match, TRBD1 (6 bases). Sample: PBMCs. This receptor was identified in a woman under 40 in good health and CMV-seronegative. DNA for the CDR3: TGTGCCAGCAGCCCCACACTTATCTTGGGGGCCTCTAATGAAAAACTGTTTTTT. This encodes CASSPTLILGASNEKLFF.